The rows below give T cell receptor beta chains drawn from one sample of a study of identical twins. Each CDR3 protein is one row after TCRdb ran MiXCR on the 5' RACE reads. The table lists 400,000 or so distinct CDR3 sequences, 9% to 10% of them singletons. Source material: naive T cells sorted from blood. All receptors come from a woman aged 50 to 60 in good health. CDR3s leave out the opening cysteine and the closing phenylalanine or tryptophan. Each record gives: J gene, V gene, CDR3 protein.

>TRBJ2-2|TRBV5-1
ASSFVVYTGELF
>TRBJ1-5|TRBV20-1
SARDISLSDQPQH
>TRBJ2-7|TRBV6-5
ASSTIYEQY
>TRBJ2-3|TRBV20-1
SSGTARDTQY
>TRBJ1-1|TRBV6-1
ASKDRFKNTEAF
>TRBJ2-2|TRBV7-2
ASRLRASNTGELF
>TRBJ2-3|TRBV5-1
ASSFDVGTSTDTQY
>TRBJ1-2|TRBV24-1
ATSDSGAGGYT
>TRBJ1-1|TRBV29-1
SVATGGAGEAF
>TRBJ1-1|TRBV29-1
SVEAGTSAF
>TRBJ1-2|TRBV13
ASSRVQTACT
>TRBJ1-2|TRBV7-9
ASSSPGVGYT
>TRBJ2-1|TRBV6-2/TRBV6-3
ASSYMGVGYNEQF
>TRBJ2-1|TRBV29-1
SVAGQGVYNEQF
>TRBJ1-5|TRBV15
ATSRGGGGGQPQH
>TRBJ1-1|TRBV19
ASSTRAKLGKGNTEAF
>TRBJ2-1|TRBV28
ASTAGTSFF
>TRBJ2-1|TRBV6-1
ASSEHGSLSYNEQF
>TRBJ2-3|TRBV27
ASTPLGGIEADTQY
>TRBJ1-1|TRBV12-3/TRBV12-4
AGGGNLGAEAF
>TRBJ2-3|TRBV24-1
ATSAPGLADLRNTQY
>TRBJ2-2|TRBV10-3
AISDLAGNTGELF
>TRBJ2-1|TRBV5-5
ASSWDWDEQF
>TRBJ1-5|TRBV3-1
ASSQGTGSGQPQH
>TRBJ1-3|TRBV12-3/TRBV12-4
ASSLRGTRFLSGNTIY
>TRBJ1-1|TRBV24-1
ATSDFLNRGRWTEAF
>TRBJ2-7|TRBV25-1
ATKRGSGSAYEQY
>TRBJ2-7|TRBV4-1
ASSPGLAGMY
>TRBJ1-1|TRBV5-6
ASSSDNTAEAF
>TRBJ2-7|TRBV21-1
ASRGHKFSCEQY
>TRBJ1-1|TRBV7-9
ASSFQGFTEAF
>TRBJ2-1|TRBV11-3
ASSLDLGGQEQF
>TRBJ2-7|TRBV4-1
ASSQDRAELAGGFYEQY
>TRBJ2-3|TRBV12-3/TRBV12-4
ASADGYTDTQY
>TRBJ1-1|TRBV5-1
ASRGGTDGKAF
>TRBJ1-3|TRBV11-3
ASSLGIGNTIY
>TRBJ2-5|TRBV6-1
ASNPGDPQETQY
>TRBJ2-1|TRBV5-1
ASSRGTGGEQF
>TRBJ2-1|TRBV29-1
SVDGLPDMYNEQF
>TRBJ2-5|TRBV7-9
ASSLAGSSGSSEETQY
>TRBJ2-1|TRBV15
ATSMLMGWTYNEQF
>TRBJ2-1|TRBV20-1
SAKATNEQF